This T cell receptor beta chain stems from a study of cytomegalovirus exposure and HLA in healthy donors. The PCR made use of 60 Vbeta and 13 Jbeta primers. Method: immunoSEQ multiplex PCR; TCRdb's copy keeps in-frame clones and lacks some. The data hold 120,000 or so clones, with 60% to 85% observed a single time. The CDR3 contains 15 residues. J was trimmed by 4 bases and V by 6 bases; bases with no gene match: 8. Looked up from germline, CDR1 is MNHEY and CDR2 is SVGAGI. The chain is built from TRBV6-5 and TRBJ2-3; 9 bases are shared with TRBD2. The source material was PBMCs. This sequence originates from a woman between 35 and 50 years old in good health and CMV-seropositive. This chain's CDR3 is CASRGLREGPDTQYF. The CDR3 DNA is TGTGCCAGCAGGGGTTTGCGGGAGGGCCCAGATACGCAGTATTTT.